This entry features one T cell receptor beta chain sequence. Its antigen is unidentified. Compared with germline, one end of the junction differs, possibly owing to a read error. Unique molecular identifiers were incorporated when the TCRbeta library was constructed. Each CDR3 protein is one row after TCRdb ran MiXCR on the PCR reads. The sample lists approximately 500,000 distinct CDR3 sequences; 27% were seen once. The source of the sample is a study of T-cell reconstitution after alpha-beta-depleted transplantation in children. Study results and limitations: Among T cells one year after transplant, newly produced cells accounted for most counts and diversity. There were some patients whose high TCRbeta diversity at day 60 came from surviving recipient T cells and thymic progenitors. Reports say that about two months after transplant, the alpha-beta T cells came out of several hundred graft clones that had expanded.

Germline V lookup: CDR1 DFQATT, CDR2 SNEGSKA (reference sequence). The CDR3 spans 14 residues. The origin of this receptor is a boy under two years old with Wiskott-Aldrich syndrome, due to receive a stem cell transplant. The chain joins TRBV20-1 to TRBJ1-2; TRBD1 agrees at 9 bases. This specimen consisted of PBMCs, obtained before TCRalphabeta/CD19-depleted stem cell transplant. The CDR3 region is CSATQQGANYGYTF. The CDR3 DNA is TGCAGTGCCACCCAACAGGGGGCAAACTATGGATACACCTTC.